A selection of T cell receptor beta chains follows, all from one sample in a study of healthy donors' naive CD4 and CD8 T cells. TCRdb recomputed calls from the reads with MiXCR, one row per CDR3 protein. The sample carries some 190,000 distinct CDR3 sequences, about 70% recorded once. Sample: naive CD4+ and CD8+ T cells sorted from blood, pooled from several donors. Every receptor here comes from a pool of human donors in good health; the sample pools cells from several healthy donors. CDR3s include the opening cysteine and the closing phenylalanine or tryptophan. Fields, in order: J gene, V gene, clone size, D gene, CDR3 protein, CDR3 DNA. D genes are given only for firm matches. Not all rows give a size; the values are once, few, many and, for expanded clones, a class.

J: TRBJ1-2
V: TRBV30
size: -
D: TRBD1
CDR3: CAWADRADYGYTF
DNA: TGTGCCTGGGCGGACAGGGCTGACTATGGCTACACCTTC

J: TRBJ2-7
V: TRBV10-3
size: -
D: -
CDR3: CAISETPYEQYF
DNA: TGTGCCATCAGTGAGACCCCCTACGAGCAGTACTTC

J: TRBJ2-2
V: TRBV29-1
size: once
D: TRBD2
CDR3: CSAMTSGSTYGTGELFF
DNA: TGCAGCGCGATGACTAGCGGGAGTACCTATGGCACCGGGGAGCTGTTTTTT

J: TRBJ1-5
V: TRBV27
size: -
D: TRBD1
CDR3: CASRQDRGINQPQHF
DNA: TGTGCCAGCAGACAAGACAGGGGCATCAATCAGCCCCAGCATTTT

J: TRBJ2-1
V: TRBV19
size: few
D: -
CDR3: CASTSPYTYNEQFF
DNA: TGTGCCAGTACCTCCCCCTATACCTACAATGAGCAGTTCTTC

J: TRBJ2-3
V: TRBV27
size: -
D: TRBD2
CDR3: CASSLLAGGADTQYF
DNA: TGTGCCAGCAGTCTACTAGCGGGAGGGGCAGATACGCAGTATTTT

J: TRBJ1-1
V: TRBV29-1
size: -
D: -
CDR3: CSVGKGPAFF
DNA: TGCAGCGTTGGGAAGGGGCCAGCTTTCTTT

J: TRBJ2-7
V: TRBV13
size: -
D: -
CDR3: CASSAKAGTRPYEQYF
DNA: TGTGCCAGCAGCGCTAAAGCCGGGACAAGGCCCTACGAGCAGTACTTC

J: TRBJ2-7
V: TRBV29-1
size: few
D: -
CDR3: CSVDVRGRGNEQYF
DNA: TGCAGCGTTGATGTTCGGGGCAGGGGTAACGAGCAGTACTTC

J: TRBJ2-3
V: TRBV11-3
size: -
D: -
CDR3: CASSSNGGTDTQYF
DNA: TGTGCCAGCAGCTCGAATGGGGGAACAGATACGCAGTATTTT

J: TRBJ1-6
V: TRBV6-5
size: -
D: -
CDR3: CASSPLRTQGFGSPLHF
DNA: TGTGCCAGCAGCCCCCTGCGGACTCAGGGTTTCGGTTCACCCCTCCACTTT

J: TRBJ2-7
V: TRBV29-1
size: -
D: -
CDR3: CSVPGRDSYEQYF
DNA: TGCAGCGTCCCCGGACGGGACTCCTACGAGCAGTACTTC